This TCR beta chain was profiled in a study of post-analysis software for immune sequencing data. In the study overall: Included among the disease courses, which were recorded for the cohort, were relapsing-remitting, secondary progressive and progressive-relapsing multiple sclerosis.

This clonotype has a count of ten or more. Its antigen remains unidentified. One end of the junction varies from germline; a read error may be responsible. The CDR3 covers 13 residues. Germline assignment: CDR1 WNHNN and CDR2 SYGVQD (reference sequence). Unique molecular identifiers tagged the TCR beta cDNA libraries. T cells, roughly 0.95 to 10 million of them, yielded roughly 470,000 cDNA molecules. TCRdb itself ran the PCR reads through MiXCR, one entry per CDR3 protein. Of about 540,000 distinct CDR3 sequences in the sample, approximately 34% were seen once. Study results and limitations: Analysis by F measure revealed that same-batch samples clustered strongly together. Included in a set of several TRBV segments more frequent in patients than controls were TRBV5-6, TRBV5-1 and TRBV20-1. Normalized Chao1 diversity was significantly reduced in patients versus controls.

Sequencing was carried out using blood. This chain connects TRBV10-1 to TRBJ2-5, with TRBD2 matching over 9 bases. This receptor was taken from a girl aged 2-17 years with multiple sclerosis. Here the CDR3 DNA reads TGTGCCAGCAGCGGGGGGCAACAAGAGACCCAGTACTTC. Protein: CASSGGQQETQYF.